A selection of T cell receptor beta chains follows, all from one sample in a study of CD8 T cells in Susac syndrome. From the immunoSEQ multiplex PCR reads, TCRdb called clonotypes with MiXCR, one entry per CDR3 protein. The sample lists some 95,000 distinct CDR3 sequences, approximately 95% occurring once. What was sequenced was CD8+ T cells from PBMCs. The receptors originated from a human donor in good health. The CDR3 runs from the conserved cysteine through the conserved F or W. D genes are given only for firm matches. Some rows have no size entry. The others give once, few or many, or a class for an expanded clone.

>TRBJ2-2|NA|NA|TRBV7-2
CASSLEAARTGELFF
TGTGCCAGCAGCTTAGAGGCCGCGAGGACCGGGGAGCTGTTTTTT
>TRBJ2-7|NA|once|TRBV6-6
CASSFRYEQYF
TGTGCCAGCAGTTTCCGTTACGAGCAGTACTTC
>TRBJ2-6|TRBD2|NA|TRBV12-3/TRBV12-4
CASSFRGDGANVLTF
TGTGCCAGCAGTTTCCGGGGGGACGGGGCCAACGTCCTGACTTTC
>TRBJ1-2|NA|NA|TRBV2
CASSEAVSGRKYGYTF
TGTGCCAGCAGTGAAGCAGTATCGGGACGGAAATATGGCTACACCTTC
>TRBJ2-1|TRBD1|NA|TRBV27
CASTSGQPYNEQFF
TGTGCCAGCACCTCGGGACAGCCCTACAATGAGCAGTTCTTC
>TRBJ1-2|TRBD1|NA|TRBV4-1
CASSQDLGTGRSRGYTF
TGCGCCAGCAGCCAAGATCTAGGGACAGGGCGGTCCAGAGGCTACACCTTC
>TRBJ2-3|NA|NA|TRBV3-1
CASSEDREAQYF
TGTGCCAGCAGTGAAGACAGGGAGGCGCAGTATTTT
>TRBJ2-7|NA|once|TRBV13
CASSLGTPREQYF
TGTGCCAGCAGCTTGGGGACGCCGAGGGAGCAGTACTTC
>TRBJ1-5|TRBD1|NA|TRBV16
CASSQGGGQPQHF
TGTGCCAGCAGCCAAGGAGGGGGCCAGCCCCAGCATTTT
>TRBJ1-5|NA|NA|TRBV27
CASSSTEDGNQPQHF
TGTGCCAGCAGTTCTACGGAGGACGGCAATCAGCCCCAGCATTTT
>TRBJ2-3|NA|NA|TRBV5-6
CASSLGSVWADTQYF
TGTGCCAGCAGCTTGGGATCTGTCTGGGCAGATACGCAGTATTTT
>TRBJ2-7|NA|NA|TRBV7-3
CASSLNDYEQYF
TGTGCCAGCAGCTTGAATGACTACGAGCAGTACTTC
>TRBJ2-7|TRBD1|few|TRBV13
CASSPGQGLYEQYF
TGTGCCAGCAGCCCCGGACAGGGACTCTACGAGCAGTACTTC
>TRBJ2-3|NA|NA|TRBV7-6
CASSPSRADTQYF
TGTGCCAGCAGCCCCTCGCGGGCAGATACGCAGTATTTT
>TRBJ2-3|NA|NA|TRBV29-1
CSVDQTADTQYF
TGCAGCGTTGATCAGACCGCGGATACGCAGTATTTT
>TRBJ2-5|TRBD2|NA|TRBV6-1
CASGERGGRETQYF
TGTGCCAGCGGAGAGCGGGGGGGTCGGGAGACCCAGTACTTC
>TRBJ2-5|NA|once|TRBV20-1
CSARAGEETQYF
TGCAGTGCTAGAGCGGGGGAAGAGACCCAGTACTTC
>TRBJ2-7|TRBD2|NA|TRBV19
CASSSGREGFYEQYF
TGTGCCAGTAGTTCAGGGCGGGAGGGATTCTACGAGCAGTACTTC
>TRBJ2-1|NA|NA|TRBV6-1
CASSDGTFLRDEQFF
TGTGCCAGCAGTGACGGGACTTTCCTCAGGGATGAGCAGTTCTTC
>TRBJ2-1|NA|NA|TRBV3-1
CASSPPQGRYNEQFF
TGTGCCAGCAGCCCCCCGCAGGGTCGGTACAATGAGCAGTTCTTC
>TRBJ1-5|NA|NA|TRBV6-5
CASSYGQYQPQHF
TGTGCCAGCAGTTACGGGCAGTATCAGCCCCAGCATTTT
>TRBJ1-2|NA|once|TRBV10-3
CAISEREGASYGYTF
TGTGCCATCAGTGAACGTGAGGGCGCAAGCTATGGCTACACCTTC
>TRBJ1-2|TRBD1|NA|TRBV5-4
CASSAGQGGIGYTF
TGTGCCAGCAGCGCCGGACAGGGAGGCATTGGCTACACCTTC
>TRBJ2-1|NA|NA|TRBV6-2/TRBV6-3
CASLGGSYNEQFF
TGTGCCAGTCTCGGTGGTTCCTACAATGAGCAGTTCTTC
>TRBJ2-7|NA|NA|TRBV6-6
CASSNRQESSYEQYF
TGTGCCAGCAGTAACCGACAGGAAAGCTCCTACGAGCAGTACTTC
>TRBJ1-3|NA|NA|TRBV2
CASSESLFGNTIYF
TGTGCCAGCAGTGAATCCCTCTTCGGAAACACCATATATTTT
>TRBJ1-5|NA|NA|TRBV9
CASSPGDSFNRPQHF
TGTGCCAGCAGCCCCGGAGACAGCTTCAATCGGCCCCAGCATTTT
>TRBJ2-1|TRBD1|NA|TRBV13
CASSSRGYEQFF
TGTGCCAGCAGCTCCAGGGGGTATGAGCAGTTCTTC
>TRBJ2-1|NA|NA|TRBV29-1
CSVIHNEQFF
TGCAGCGTTATCCACAATGAGCAGTTCTTC
>TRBJ1-5|NA|NA|TRBV12-3/TRBV12-4
CASSSTLFQPQHF
TGTGCCAGCAGTTCCACACTTTTCCAGCCCCAGCATTTT
>TRBJ1-2|NA|NA|TRBV20-1
CSADATVNYGYTF
TGCAGTGCTGACGCAACAGTGAACTATGGCTACACCTTC
>TRBJ2-7|TRBD1|NA|TRBV18
CASLPGQGPYEQYF
TGTGCCAGCTTACCGGGACAGGGCCCCTACGAGCAGTACTTC
>TRBJ1-2|NA|NA|TRBV6-5
CASSYSPGPANYGYTF
TGTGCCAGCAGTTACTCCCCGGGGCCTGCTAACTATGGCTACACCTTC
>TRBJ1-2|NA|NA|TRBV2
CASSEEDFSPYGYTF
TGTGCCAGCAGCGAAGAGGACTTCTCCCCTTATGGCTACACCTTC
>TRBJ1-1|NA|NA|TRBV5-1
CASSPEAYLNTEAFF
TGCGCCAGCAGCCCAGAGGCTTACCTGAACACTGAAGCTTTCTTT
>TRBJ2-7|NA|NA|TRBV3-1
CASSPDRTHYEQYF
TGTGCCAGCAGCCCAGACAGGACTCACTACGAGCAGTACTTC
>TRBJ1-5|TRBD1|NA|TRBV28
CASSLRGGRQPQHF
TGTGCCAGCAGTTTGAGAGGGGGCAGACAGCCCCAGCATTTT
>TRBJ1-1|NA|NA|TRBV5-4
CASSYGGSTEAFF
TGTGCCAGCAGCTACGGGGGGAGCACTGAAGCTTTCTTT
>TRBJ2-7|NA|NA|TRBV7-9
CASSSRTAGPYEQYF
TGTGCCAGCAGCTCCCGGACGGCGGGGCCCTACGAGCAGTACTTC
>TRBJ2-5|TRBD2|NA|TRBV20-1
CSATMTSGHAGAQYF
TGCAGTGCTACTATGACTAGCGGGCACGCCGGGGCCCAGTACTTC